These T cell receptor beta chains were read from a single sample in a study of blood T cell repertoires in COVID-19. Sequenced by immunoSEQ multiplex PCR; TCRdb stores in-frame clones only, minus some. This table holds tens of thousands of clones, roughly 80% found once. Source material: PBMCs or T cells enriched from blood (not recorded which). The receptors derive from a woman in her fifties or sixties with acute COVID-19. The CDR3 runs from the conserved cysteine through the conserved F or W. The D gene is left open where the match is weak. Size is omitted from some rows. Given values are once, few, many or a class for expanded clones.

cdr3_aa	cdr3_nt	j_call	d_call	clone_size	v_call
CASSPGTGKLNTEAFF	TGTGCCAGCTCACCAGGGACAGGGAAATTGAACACTGAAGCTTTCTTT	TRBJ1-1	TRBD1	NA	TRBV18
CASRTSGGETQYF	TGTGCCAGCAGAACTAGCGGGGGAGAGACCCAGTACTTC	TRBJ2-5	TRBD2	NA	TRBV2
CASSQGVGQGYGYTF	TGTGCCAGCAGCCAAGGGGTGGGACAGGGTTATGGCTACACCTTC	TRBJ1-2	TRBD1	NA	TRBV4-2
CASRGQVYEQYF	TGTGCCAGTCGTGGACAGGTTTACGAGCAGTACTTC	TRBJ2-7	TRBD1	NA	TRBV2
CASSSGQGAVGYTF	TGTGCCAGCAGCTCCGGACAGGGGGCGGTGGGCTACACCTTC	TRBJ1-2	TRBD1	NA	TRBV5-6
CSVERTVAGETQYF	TGCAGCGTCGAAAGAACGGTGGCAGGAGAGACCCAGTACTTC	TRBJ2-5	NA	NA	TRBV29-1
CASSSGTSGYEQYF	TGTGCCAGCAGCTCAGGAACTAGCGGGTACGAGCAGTACTTC	TRBJ2-7	TRBD2	NA	TRBV5-6
CASSIAGSLTYGYTF	TGTGCCAGTAGTATAGCAGGGTCGCTTACCTATGGCTACACCTTC	TRBJ1-2	NA	NA	TRBV19
CASSTFLTSGGTDTQYF	TGTGCCAGCAGTACATTCCTGACTAGCGGGGGAACTGATACGCAGTATTTT	TRBJ2-3	TRBD2	NA	TRBV2
CASRNGGSSHEQYF	TGTGCCAGCCGGAATGGGGGGAGTTCCCACGAGCAGTACTTC	TRBJ2-7	NA	NA	TRBV27
CASGRKQETQYF	TGTGCCAGTGGCAGGAAACAAGAGACCCAGTACTTC	TRBJ2-5	NA	NA	TRBV27
CASSLYGANTGELFF	TGTGCCAGCAGCTTATACGGGGCGAACACCGGGGAGCTGTTTTTT	TRBJ2-2	NA	few	TRBV11-2
CASAQDREAYNSPLHF	TGTGCTAGTGCCCAGGACAGGGAAGCCTATAATTCACCCCTCCACTTT	TRBJ1-6	TRBD1	NA	TRBV12-5
CASSFQNDRGYEQYF	TGCGCCAGCAGCTTCCAGAATGACAGGGGCTACGAGCAGTACTTC	TRBJ2-7	TRBD1	NA	TRBV5-1
CASSPRTGEAFF	TGTGCCAGTAGTCCGCGGACAGGGGAAGCTTTCTTT	TRBJ1-1	TRBD1	NA	TRBV19
CASSSYIFSGTGVNEKLFF	TGTGCCAGCAGCTCATACATTTTTTCCGGGACAGGAGTTAATGAAAAACTGTTTTTT	TRBJ1-4	TRBD1	few	TRBV7-9
CASSQGRTGLLNTIYF	TGTGCCAGCAGCCAAGGACGAACAGGGCTATTGAACACCATATATTTT	TRBJ1-3	NA	once	TRBV14
CASSVSPLAGFDTQYF	TGTGCCAGCAGCGTCTCCCCACTAGCGGGGTTCGATACGCAGTATTTT	TRBJ2-3	TRBD2	few	TRBV9
CSAEVSRELFF	TGCAGTGCTGAGGTCAGCAGGGAGCTGTTTTTT	TRBJ2-2	NA	NA	TRBV20-1
CASSQNRGEGGETQYF	TGTGCCAGCTCACAAAACAGGGGAGAAGGTGGAGAGACCCAGTACTTC	TRBJ2-5	TRBD1	NA	TRBV18